This T cell receptor beta chain came from a study of molecular identifiers for immune sequencing clone quantification. Study as a whole: Replicate runs used RNA from approximately 20,000 or 100,000 naive CD8 cells, which was split five ways into aliquots, and four of those aliquots were then sequenced.

Overall study results and limits: Highly expanded clones may be undercounted when identical TCR molecules share barcodes. Among about a million naive cells, as was reported, spiked Jurkat TCR RNA from one cell was detectable.

V was shortened by 6 bases and J by 4 bases, with 27 bases between the two germline ends. CDR3 size: 18 residues. As for this clonotype: Its matching antigen is unknown.

Listed TCR primers, together with previously described methods, were used for the bulk TCR libraries. From the PCR reads, TCRdb called clonotypes with MiXCR, one entry per CDR3 protein. The sample carries tens of thousands of distinct CDR3 sequences, 15% to 20% recorded once. The TCR was taken from a human donor in good health. Some libraries in this study had Jurkat cell RNA spiked in. The sample taken for sequencing was naive CD8+ T cells from blood, with Jurkat cell RNA spiked in. Subset reported: FACS-sorted CD8+CD4-CCR7+CD45RA+ naive T cells. The J gene is TRBJ1-2, the V gene TRBV12-3 or TRBV12-4; the D is unclear. CDR3 protein: CASSQVSGVSFRSYGYTF. As DNA, the CDR3 is TGTGCCAGCAGCCAAGTTTCGGGCGTGAGCTTCCGGAGCTATGGCTACACCTTC.